This T cell receptor (beta chain) was identified in a study of T cell changes during pregnancy in multiple sclerosis. V lost 0 bases, J lost 3 bases, and 12 bases stayed unmatched. Germline V gives CDR1 LGHNA, CDR2 YNFKEQ. This CDR3 has 18 residues. Sequenced by immunoSEQ multiplex PCR; TCRdb stores in-frame clones only, minus some. This sample carries 49,000 or so clones, around 94% of them seen once, and the ten largest clones take about 0.36%. The TCR comes from a female donor in good health, enrolled as a control in a pregnancy study. Sequences were derived from CD4+ T cells from peripheral blood mononuclear cells, sampled in the second trimester of pregnancy. The J gene is TRBJ2-3, the V gene TRBV4-2, with 7 bases lining up with TRBD2. The CDR3 protein is CASSQEVLRGMGTDTQYF. The CDR3, as DNA: TGTGCCAGCAGCCAAGAAGTTCTGCGGGGGATGGGGACAGATACGCAGTATTTT.